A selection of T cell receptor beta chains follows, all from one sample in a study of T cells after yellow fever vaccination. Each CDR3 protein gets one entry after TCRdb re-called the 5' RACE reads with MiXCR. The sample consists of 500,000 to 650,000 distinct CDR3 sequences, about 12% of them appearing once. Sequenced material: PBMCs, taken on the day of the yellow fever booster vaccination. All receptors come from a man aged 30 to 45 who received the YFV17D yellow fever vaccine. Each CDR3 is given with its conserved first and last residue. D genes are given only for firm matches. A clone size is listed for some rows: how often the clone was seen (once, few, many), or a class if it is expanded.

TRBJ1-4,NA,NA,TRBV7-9,TGTGCCAGCAGCTTATCCGATCCGGGTCTTTCGTTTTTT,CASSLSDPGLSFF
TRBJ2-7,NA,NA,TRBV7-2,TGTGCCAGCAGCTCCCAGGCGGTGGCCCTCTCCTACGAGCAGTACTTC,CASSSQAVALSYEQYF
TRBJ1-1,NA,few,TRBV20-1,TGCAGTGCTGGGGGGGGAACTTCCGAAGCTTTCTTT,CSAGGGTSEAFF
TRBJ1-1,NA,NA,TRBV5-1,TGCGCCAGCAGCGGGGTTTTTCTTGGGGCGTTGGGTACTGAAGCTTTCTTT,CASSGVFLGALGTEAFF
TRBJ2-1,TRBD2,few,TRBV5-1,TGCGCCAGCAGCTTGGACCCCAGCGGGGGGAATGAGCAGTTCTTC,CASSLDPSGGNEQFF
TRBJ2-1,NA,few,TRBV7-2,TGTGCCAGCAGCTCCGAGTTGAGGCTAGCGAACAATGAGCAGTTCTTC,CASSSELRLANNEQFF
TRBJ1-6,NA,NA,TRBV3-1,TGTGCCGCGGGGGTTTCACCCCTCCACTTT,CAAGVSPLHF
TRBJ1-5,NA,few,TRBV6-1,TGTGCCAGCACCGGGACGCGGGGTTATCAGCCCCAGCATTTT,CASTGTRGYQPQHF
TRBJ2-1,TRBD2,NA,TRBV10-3,TGTGCCATCTCGGGCGGGAGGAGCTCCTACAATGAGCAGTTCTTC,CAISGGRSSYNEQFF
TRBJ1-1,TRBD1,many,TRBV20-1,TGCAGTGCTACCCAGGGGGGAACTGAAGCTTTCTTT,CSATQGGTEAFF
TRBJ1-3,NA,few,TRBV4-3,TGCGCCAGCAGCCAAGAAGACTACCACACCATATATTTT,CASSQEDYHTIYF
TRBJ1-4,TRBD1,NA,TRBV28,TGTGCCAGCAGTTCCACAGGGGGCCTTGCAACTAATGAAAAACTGTTTTTT,CASSSTGGLATNEKLFF
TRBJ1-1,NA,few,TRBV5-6,TGTGCCAGCAGCTTGGGTGTCGGGGGTGAAGCTTTCTTT,CASSLGVGGEAFF
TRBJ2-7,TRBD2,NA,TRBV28,TGTGCCAGCAGACCCTACCCTGGACTAGCGGGAACCTACGAGCAGTACTTC,CASRPYPGLAGTYEQYF
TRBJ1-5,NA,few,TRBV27,TGTGCCAGCAGTACAACGGTAGGGGACGGTAGCAATCAGCCCCAGCATTTT,CASSTTVGDGSNQPQHF
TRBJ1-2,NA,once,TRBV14,TGTGCCAGCAGCCCCGAACAGCTCTCCTATGGCTACACCTTC,CASSPEQLSYGYTF
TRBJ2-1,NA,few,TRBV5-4,TGTGCCAGCAGCTTGGGCGGGAATACCTACAATGAGCAGTTCTTC,CASSLGGNTYNEQFF
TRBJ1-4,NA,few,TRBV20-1,TGCAGTGCTAGAGATCGAGGGGCGGCTAATGAAAAACTGTTTTTT,CSARDRGAANEKLFF
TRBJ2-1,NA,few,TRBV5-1,TGCGCCAGCAGCGTCGGGCACACCACCTACAATGAGCAGTTCTTC,CASSVGHTTYNEQFF
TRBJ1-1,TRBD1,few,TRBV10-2,TGCGCCAGCAGAGACCGGGACAGACTCATGAACACTGAAGCTTTCTTT,CASRDRDRLMNTEAFF
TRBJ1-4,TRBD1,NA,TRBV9,TGTGCCAGCAGCGCAGGGACAGGGGAAGAAAAACTGTTTTTT,CASSAGTGEEKLFF
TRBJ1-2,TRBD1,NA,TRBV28,TGTGCCAGCAGTTTCAGGACAGGGCGTCGTGGCTACACCTTC,CASSFRTGRRGYTF
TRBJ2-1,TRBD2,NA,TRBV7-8,TGTGCCAGCAGCTTAGTGCTAGCGGGAGGGCCGGATGAGCAGTTCTTC,CASSLVLAGGPDEQFF
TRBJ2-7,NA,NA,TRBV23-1,TGCGCCAGCAGTCATAGACACAGCTCCTGCGAGCAGTACTTC,CASSHRHSSCEQYF
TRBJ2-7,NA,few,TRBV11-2,TGTGCCAGCAGCAAATTTAGCAGCACCGGGACGGCGGAGCTGGCGCAGTACTTC,CASSKFSSTGTAELAQYF
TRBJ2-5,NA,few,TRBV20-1,TGCAGTGCCCTTGGGGGGGGCAAGGAGACCCAGTACTTC,CSALGGGKETQYF
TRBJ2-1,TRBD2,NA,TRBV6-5,TGTGCCAGCAGTTACTCCGTAGCGGGAGCCCACAATGAGCAGTTCTTC,CASSYSVAGAHNEQFF
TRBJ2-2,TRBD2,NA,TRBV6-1,TGTGCCAGCCCTAGCGGCGCGACCAACACCGGGGAGCTGTTTTTT,CASPSGATNTGELFF
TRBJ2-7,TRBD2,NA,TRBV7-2,TGTGCCAGCAGCTTAGAATACGGGAGGGCCCTAAGGGAGCAGTACTTC,CASSLEYGRALREQYF
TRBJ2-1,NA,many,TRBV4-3,TGCGCCAGCAGCCAAGAAGGGGGTGCCGTGAATGAGCAGTTCTTC,CASSQEGGAVNEQFF
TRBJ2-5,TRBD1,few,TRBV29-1,TGCAGCGTTGAAGGGCAGGGGGCCTTCGAGACCCAGTACTTC,CSVEGQGAFETQYF
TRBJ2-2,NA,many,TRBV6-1,TGTGCCAGCAGGAAACAGACAGTCCTGGGCACCGGGGAGCTGTTTTTT,CASRKQTVLGTGELFF
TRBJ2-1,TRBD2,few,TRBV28,TGTGCCAGCAGTTTATTGTCTAGCGGGAGTAAGCAGTTCTTC,CASSLLSSGSKQFF
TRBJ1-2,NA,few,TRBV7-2,TGTGCCAGCAGCTTATTGGGAGACTATGGCTACACCTTC,CASSLLGDYGYTF
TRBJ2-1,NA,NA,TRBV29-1,TGCAGCGCCCAGGGAGGCGATACCGGCAATGAGCAGTTCTTC,CSAQGGDTGNEQFF
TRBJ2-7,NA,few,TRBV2,TGTGCCAGCAGTGAAGGCCGGGTTTCTTACGAGCAGTACTTC,CASSEGRVSYEQYF
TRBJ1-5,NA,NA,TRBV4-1,TGCGCCAGCAGCCAAGAAGGGGACGGCGGCCGGTGGCCCCAGCATTTT,CASSQEGDGGRWPQHF
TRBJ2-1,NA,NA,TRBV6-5,TGTGCCAGCAGTTACGGTCGGTCTAATGAGCAGTTCTTC,CASSYGRSNEQFF
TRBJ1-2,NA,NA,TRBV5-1,TGCGCCAGCAGCGGGCAGGGAAACTATGGCTACACCTTC,CASSGQGNYGYTF
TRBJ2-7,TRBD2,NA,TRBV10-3,TGTGCCATGTCGACTAGCGGGAGTTCCTACGAGCAGTACTTC,CAMSTSGSSYEQYF
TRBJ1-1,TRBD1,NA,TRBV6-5,TGTGCCAGCAGTTACTCGGGTCAAGGGACAGGGTACACTGAAGCTTTCTTT,CASSYSGQGTGYTEAFF
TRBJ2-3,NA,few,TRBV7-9,TGTGCCAGCACCCCGTACGGCGGGGCAGATACGCAGTATTTT,CASTPYGGADTQYF
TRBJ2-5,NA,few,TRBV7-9,TGTGCCAGCAGCTTAGGTACCGGTCGGGGGAGCTGGGAGACCCAGTACTTC,CASSLGTGRGSWETQYF
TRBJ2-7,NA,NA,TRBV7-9,TGTGCCAGCAGCCCCCGGGACAACTACGAGCAGTACTTC,CASSPRDNYEQYF
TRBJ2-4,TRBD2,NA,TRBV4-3,TGCGCCAGCAGCCAACTAAGCCGAGCGGGAGTTAAGGGTTCCAAAAACATTCAGTACTTC,CASSQLSRAGVKGSKNIQYF
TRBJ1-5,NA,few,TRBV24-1,TGTGCCACCAGTGAGCGGGCGAGCAATCAGCCCCAGCATTTT,CATSERASNQPQHF
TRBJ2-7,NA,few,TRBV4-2,TGTGCCAGCAGCCAAGGGAGGAGGGAGCAGTACTTC,CASSQGRREQYF
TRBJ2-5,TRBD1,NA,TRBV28,TGTGCCAGCAGTCCACAGGGGAAGGAAGAGACCCAGTACTTC,CASSPQGKEETQYF
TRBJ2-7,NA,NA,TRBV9,TGTGCCAGCAGCGTAGGGTTTGACGAGCAGTACTTC,CASSVGFDEQYF
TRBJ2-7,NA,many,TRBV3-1,TGTGCCAGCAGCCAAATAGACGAGCAGTACTTC,CASSQIDEQYF
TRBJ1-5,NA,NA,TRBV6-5,TGTGCCAGCAGTTACCAGGTTATCAATCAGCCCCAGCATTTT,CASSYQVINQPQHF
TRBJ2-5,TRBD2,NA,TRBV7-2,TGTGCCAGCAGCTTACGCCAGTTTGGCGGGAGGAGAGGGGAGACCCAGTACTTC,CASSLRQFGGRRGETQYF
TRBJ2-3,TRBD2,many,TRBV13,TGTGCCAGCAGTACTCGACTAGCGGGAGAAGGCGATACGCAGTATTTT,CASSTRLAGEGDTQYF
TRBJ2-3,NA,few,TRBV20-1,TGCAGTGCTAGGATTCAACGGGAGAGGTCCACAGATACGCAGTATTTT,CSARIQRERSTDTQYF
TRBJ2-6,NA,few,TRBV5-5,TGTGCCAGCAGTTTACGGGACGGCTACTCTGGGGCCAACGTCCTGACTTTC,CASSLRDGYSGANVLTF
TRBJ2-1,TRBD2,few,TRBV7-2,TGTGCCAGCGGCAGGGGGTTAAGCGGGAGGGAGTTCTTC,CASGRGLSGREFF
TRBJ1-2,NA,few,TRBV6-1,TGTGCCAGCAGTGGTGGACAGTTTTATGGCTACACCTTC,CASSGGQFYGYTF